Sequencing of this T cell receptor (beta chain) was carried out in a study of T cell clonality in common variable immunodeficiency. Findings of the study overall: Fewer deletions and N-nucleotide insertions were reportedly seen in common variable immunodeficiency TCR beta sequences. Shared TCRbeta clones were fewer between CVID subjects than controls.

This clone was found many times. Its matching antigen is unknown. The read is 3 residues too short to cover the CDR3 end, so that end is filled in from the germline J gene. This CDR3 region has 13 residues. The germline V and J ends were trimmed by 0 bases and 5 bases, with 6 bases remaining between them. Sequencing input was equivalent genomic DNA from CVID and controls. The data were produced by immunoSEQ multiplex PCR, yet TCRdb's version contains in-frame clones alone and is incomplete. The sample was found to contain 50,000 to 65,000 clones, and every one recurs. The material sequenced was peripheral blood mononuclear cells. This chain joins TRBV12-3 or TRBV12-4 and TRBJ2-3; no definite D call. The TCR comes from a person aged 18 to 70 in good health. The sequenced CDR3 bases are TGTGCCAGCAGTTTAGCGCGCGGAGATACG. It yields the protein CASSLARGDT. The complete CDR3 reads CASSLARGDTQYF.